This is a list of T cell receptor beta chains from one sample in a study of T cells in localized non-small cell lung cancer. Produced via immunoSEQ multiplex PCR; TCRdb's table is partial and in-frame only. Of around 1,500 clones in the sample, roughly 23% are singletons; the top ten hold approximately 25%. The source was lung tumor tissue, collected before any cancer treatment. The source of these receptors is a male donor older than 55 with stage III lung adenocarcinoma. The CDR3 runs from the conserved cysteine through the conserved F or W. D genes are given only for firm matches. A clone size is listed for some rows: how often the clone was seen (once, few, many), or a class if it is expanded.

CDR3 length	J gene	clone size	D gene	V gene	CDR3 DNA	CDR3 protein
14	TRBJ1-5	few	NA	TRBV18	TGTGCCAGCTCACCAGAGATTTGGAATCAGCCCCAGCATTTT	CASSPEIWNQPQHF
15	TRBJ1-3	few	TRBD1	TRBV6-8	TGTGCCACCCGGGACAGACCCAACTCTGGAAACACCATATATTTT	CATRDRPNSGNTIYF
13	TRBJ1-2	NA	NA	TRBV29-1	TGCAGCGTTGAAGATCAGAACAACTATGGCTACACCTTC	CSVEDQNNYGYTF
15	TRBJ1-6	few	TRBD1	TRBV19	TGTGCCAGTAGTACGGGACAGGGGGTGAATTCACCCCTCCACTTT	CASSTGQGVNSPLHF
14	TRBJ1-6	medium-sized	TRBD1	TRBV6-8	TGTGCCAGCAGCCGACGACAGGGGGATTCACCCCTCCACTTT	CASSRRQGDSPLHF
14	TRBJ2-7	few	TRBD1	TRBV11-3	TGTGCCAGCAGCCGAACGACAGGGCTTTACGAGCAGTACTTC	CASSRTTGLYEQYF
17	TRBJ2-4	medium-sized	TRBD2	TRBV6-8	TGTGCCAGCAGTTACTCGGGCCTAGCGGGGTCCAAAAACATTCAGTACTTC	CASSYSGLAGSKNIQYF
21	TRBJ1-4	NA	TRBD1	TRBV19	TGTGCCAGTAGTATTTTTTGGGCCGGGACAGGGGGCCTTACAACTAATGAAAAACTGTTTTTT	CASSIFWAGTGGLTTNEKLFF
16	TRBJ1-2	NA	NA	TRBV28	TGTGCCAGCAGTTTAAGGGGGGGCTCCTTTAACTATGGCTACACCTTC	CASSLRGGSFNYGYTF
16	TRBJ1-4	medium-sized	NA	TRBV11-3	TGTGCCAGCAGCAACCAGCTGGCGGGGAGTGGCGAAAAACTGTTTTTT	CASSNQLAGSGEKLFF
12	TRBJ1-1	NA	NA	TRBV30	TGTGCCTGGTCGGGGGCGATCACTGAAGCTTTCTTT	CAWSGAITEAFF
14	TRBJ1-6	few	TRBD1	TRBV6-8	TGTGCCAGCAGTGCGGGACAGTATAATTCACCCCTCCACTTT	CASSAGQYNSPLHF
14	TRBJ2-3	NA	TRBD2	TRBV6-8	TGTGCCTCAAGGACTAGCGGGGTCACAGATACGCAGTATTTT	CASRTSGVTDTQYF
13	TRBJ1-2	NA	NA	TRBV10-1	TGCGCCAGCAGTGATTACAGGGATCGTGGCTACACCTTC	CASSDYRDRGYTF
16	TRBJ2-7	few	NA	TRBV2	TGTGCCAGCATACGGACCTCGAGTCCGGGCTCCTACGAGCAGTACTTC	CASIRTSSPGSYEQYF
15	TRBJ1-6	hyperexpanded	NA	TRBV4-1	TGCGCCAGCAGCCGAAAGGGCAGGGCAAATTCACCCCTCCACTTT	CASSRKGRANSPLHF
15	TRBJ2-3	medium-sized	NA	TRBV9	TGTGCCAGCCAGGCCTACCCATCTAGCACAGATACGCAGTATTTT	CASQAYPSSTDTQYF
13	TRBJ1-5	few	TRBD1	TRBV30	TGTGCCTGGAGACAGGGGGGGACTCAGCCCCAGCATTTT	CAWRQGGTQPQHF
14	TRBJ1-6	large	NA	TRBV6-8	TGTGCCAGCATCCGCCGGACGGGGGATTCACCCCTCCACTTT	CASIRRTGDSPLHF
14	TRBJ1-6	few	TRBD1	TRBV6-8	TGTGCCAGCAGTCGTCGGGACAGGAATTCACCCCTCCACTTT	CASSRRDRNSPLHF
16	TRBJ2-1	medium-sized	TRBD1	TRBV11-3	TGTGCCAGCAGCCAACCTTCGGGACAGGGTGTTAATGAGCAGTTCTTC	CASSQPSGQGVNEQFF
14	TRBJ1-1	medium-sized	NA	TRBV11-3	TGTGCCAGCAGACTAGGGACCGTGAACACTGAAGCTTTCTTT	CASRLGTVNTEAFF
12	TRBJ2-1	NA	NA	TRBV14	TGTGCCAGCAGCCAACGGTACAATGAGCAGTTCTTC	CASSQRYNEQFF
13	TRBJ1-2	few	TRBD1	TRBV18	TGTGCCAGCTCACCCGGACAGGGTGAAGGCTACACCTTC	CASSPGQGEGYTF
14	TRBJ2-7	medium-sized	TRBD1	TRBV6-8	TGTGCCAGCAGTCCACAAGACAGGGGTCCCGAGCAGTACTTC	CASSPQDRGPEQYF
14	TRBJ1-1	large	NA	TRBV15	TGTGCCACCAGCAGAGATGGGCGCAACACTGAAGCTTTCTTT	CATSRDGRNTEAFF
16	TRBJ2-1	few	NA	TRBV11-3	TGTGCCAGCAGCTTCGATTCGGGGGGCCAGGTGAATGAGCAGTTCTTC	CASSFDSGGQVNEQFF
14	TRBJ1-2	NA	NA	TRBV15	TGTGCCACCAGCATCCGGGGGCGTAACTATGGCTACACCTTC	CATSIRGRNYGYTF
11	TRBJ1-1	large	NA	TRBV19	TGTGCCAGTAGTGTTAACACTGAAGCTTTCTTT	CASSVNTEAFF
15	TRBJ2-2	few	TRBD2	TRBV14	TGTGCCAGCCGACGCGGGGGAATCAACACCGGGGAGCTGTTTTTT	CASRRGGINTGELFF
12	TRBJ1-1	NA	TRBD1	TRBV29-1	TGCAGCGTTGTTCGGTACAGGGGGGAAGCTTTCTTT	CSVVRYRGEAFF
16	TRBJ1-2	NA	NA	TRBV11-3	TGTGCCAGCAGCTCAGACCGGGGGGAACGAGGCTATGGCTACACCTTC	CASSSDRGERGYGYTF
15	TRBJ1-1	few	NA	TRBV10-2	TGCGCCAGCAGTGAATTGAGGGCCTCGTACACTGAAGCTTTCTTT	CASSELRASYTEAFF
15	TRBJ2-1	NA	NA	TRBV6-8	TGTGCCAGCAGGCCGGCGTGGGCGGGGAGGAATGAGCAGTTCTTC	CASRPAWAGRNEQFF
11	TRBJ2-7	few	NA	TRBV6-7	TGTGCCAGCAGTTACAGGTCAGAGCAGTACTTC	CASSYRSEQYF
16	TRBJ2-2	NA	NA	TRBV9	TGTGCCAGCAGCCCCCAAATAGGTCCCAACACCGGGGAGCTGTTTTTT	CASSPQIGPNTGELFF
16	TRBJ2-7	few	NA	TRBV6-8	TGTGCCAGCAGTTACTCCGGGGCCCTGAGCTCCTACGAGCAGTACTTC	CASSYSGALSSYEQYF
15	TRBJ1-1	few	NA	TRBV9	TGTGCCAGCAGCTACTCAGACGTCATGAACACTGAAGCTTTCTTT	CASSYSDVMNTEAFF
13	TRBJ1-3	NA	NA	TRBV19	TGTGCCAGTGAGAGGGGACCTGGAAACACCATATATTTT	CASERGPGNTIYF
15	TRBJ2-1	NA	TRBD2	TRBV9	TGTGCCAGCACCCTAACCGGGACTAGCATCAATGAGCAGTTCTTC	CASTLTGTSINEQFF
17	TRBJ2-1	few	TRBD2	TRBV14	TGTGCCAGCAGCTCGGGACTAGCGGGGGGCCAATACAATGAGCAGTTCTTC	CASSSGLAGGQYNEQFF
14	TRBJ2-4	NA	NA	TRBV28	TGTGCCAGCAGTTCCGGGACCACCACCTCCATTCAGTACTTC	CASSSGTTTSIQYF